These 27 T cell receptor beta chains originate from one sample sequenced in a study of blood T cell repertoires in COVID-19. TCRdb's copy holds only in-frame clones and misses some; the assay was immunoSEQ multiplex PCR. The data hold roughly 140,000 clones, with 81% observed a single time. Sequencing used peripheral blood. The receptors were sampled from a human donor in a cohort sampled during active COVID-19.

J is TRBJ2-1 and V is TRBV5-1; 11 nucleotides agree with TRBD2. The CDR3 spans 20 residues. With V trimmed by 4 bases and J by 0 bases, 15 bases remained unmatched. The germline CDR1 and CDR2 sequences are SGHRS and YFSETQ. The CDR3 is CASSPKPMTSGTSSYNEQFF. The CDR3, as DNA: TGCGCCAGCAGCCCCAAACCCATGACTAGCGGGACGAGCTCCTACAATGAGCAGTTCTTC.

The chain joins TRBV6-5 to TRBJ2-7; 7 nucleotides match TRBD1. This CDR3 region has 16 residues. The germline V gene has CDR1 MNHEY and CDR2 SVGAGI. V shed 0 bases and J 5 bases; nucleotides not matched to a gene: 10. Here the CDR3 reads CASSYSMTGLKDEQYF. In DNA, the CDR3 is TGTGCCAGCAGTTACTCCATGACAGGGCTGAAAGACGAGCAGTACTTC.

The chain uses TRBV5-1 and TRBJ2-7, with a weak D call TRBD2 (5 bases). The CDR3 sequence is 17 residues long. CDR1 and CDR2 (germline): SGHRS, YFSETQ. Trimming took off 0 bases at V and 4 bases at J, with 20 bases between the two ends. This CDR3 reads CASSLGAGGQVVYEQYF. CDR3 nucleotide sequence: TGCGCCAGCAGCTTGGGGGCGGGCGGGCAGGTTGTTTACGAGCAGTACTTC.

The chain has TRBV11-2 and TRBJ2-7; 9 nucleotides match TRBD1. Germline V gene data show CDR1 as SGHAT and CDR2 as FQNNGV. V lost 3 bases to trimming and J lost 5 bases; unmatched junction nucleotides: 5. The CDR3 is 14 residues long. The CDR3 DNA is TGTGCCAGCAGCTTTAGGACAGGGGCCGACGAGCAGTACTTC. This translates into CASSFRTGADEQYF.

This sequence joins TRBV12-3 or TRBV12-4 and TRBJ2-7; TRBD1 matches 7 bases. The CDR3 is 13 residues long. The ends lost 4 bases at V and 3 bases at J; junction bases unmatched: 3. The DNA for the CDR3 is TGTGCCAGCAGTTGGGACAGATACTACGAGCAGTACTTC. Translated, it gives CASSWDRYYEQYF.

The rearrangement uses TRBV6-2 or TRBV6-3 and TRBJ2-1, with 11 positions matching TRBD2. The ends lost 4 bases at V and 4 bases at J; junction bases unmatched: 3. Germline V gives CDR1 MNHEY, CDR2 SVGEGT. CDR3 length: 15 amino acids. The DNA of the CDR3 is TGTGCCAGCAGTTTTAGCGGGGGGGGATACAATGAGCAGTTCTTC. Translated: CASSFSGGGYNEQFF.

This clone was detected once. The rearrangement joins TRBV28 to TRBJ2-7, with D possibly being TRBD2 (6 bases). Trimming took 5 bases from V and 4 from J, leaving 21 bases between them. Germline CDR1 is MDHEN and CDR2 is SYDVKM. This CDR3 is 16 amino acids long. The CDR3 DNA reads TGTGCCAGCAGTACCAAAACCCCGGGGGTCGGATACGAGCAGTACTTC. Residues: CASSTKTPGVGYEQYF.

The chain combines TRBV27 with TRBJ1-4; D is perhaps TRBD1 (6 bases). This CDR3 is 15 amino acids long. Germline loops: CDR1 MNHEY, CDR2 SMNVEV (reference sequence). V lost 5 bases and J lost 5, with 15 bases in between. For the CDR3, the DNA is TGTGCCAGCAGTGCCCCGGGAGGGGGAAATGAAAAACTGTTTTTT. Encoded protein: CASSAPGGGNEKLFF.

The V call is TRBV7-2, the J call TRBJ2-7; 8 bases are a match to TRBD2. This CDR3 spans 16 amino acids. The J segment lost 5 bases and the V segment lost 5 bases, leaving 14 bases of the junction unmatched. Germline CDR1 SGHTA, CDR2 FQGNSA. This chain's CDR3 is CASSVTGTRNIHEQYF. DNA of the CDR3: TGTGCCAGCAGCGTCACCGGGACTAGAAATATCCACGAGCAGTACTTC.

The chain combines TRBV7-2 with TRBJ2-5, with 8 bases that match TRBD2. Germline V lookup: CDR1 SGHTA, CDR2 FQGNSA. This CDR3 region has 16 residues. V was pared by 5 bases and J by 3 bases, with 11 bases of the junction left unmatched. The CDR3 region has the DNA TGTGCCAGCAGCCTTCAAGCGGGAGTGCGGGAAGAGACCCAGTACTTC. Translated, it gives CASSLQAGVREETQYF.

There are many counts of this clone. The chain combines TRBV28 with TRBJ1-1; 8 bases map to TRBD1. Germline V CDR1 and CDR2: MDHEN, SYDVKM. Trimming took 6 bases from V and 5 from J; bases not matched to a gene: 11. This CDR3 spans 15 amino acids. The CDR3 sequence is CASRRSGGAETEAFF. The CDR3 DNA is TGTGCCAGCAGACGGTCAGGGGGCGCTGAGACTGAAGCTTTCTTT. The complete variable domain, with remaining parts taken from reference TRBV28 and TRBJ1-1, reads DVKVTQSSRYLVKRTGEKVFLECVQDMDHENMFWYRQDPGLGLRLIYFSYDVKMKEKGDIPEGYSVSREKKERFSLILESASTNQTSMYLCASRRSGGAETEAFFGQGTRLTVV.

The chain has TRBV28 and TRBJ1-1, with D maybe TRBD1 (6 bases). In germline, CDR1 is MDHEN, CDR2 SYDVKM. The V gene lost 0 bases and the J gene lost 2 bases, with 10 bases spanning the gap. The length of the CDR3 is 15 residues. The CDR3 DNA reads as TGTGCCAGCAGTTTATGGAGGACAGTTAACACTGAAGCTTTCTTT. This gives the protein CASSLWRTVNTEAFF.

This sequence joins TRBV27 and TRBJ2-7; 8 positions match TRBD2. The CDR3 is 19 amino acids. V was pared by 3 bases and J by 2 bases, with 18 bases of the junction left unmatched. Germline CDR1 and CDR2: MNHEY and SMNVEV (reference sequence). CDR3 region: CASSLVTSGGPGPPYEQYF. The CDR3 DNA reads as TGTGCCAGCAGTTTGGTCACTAGCGGAGGACCCGGACCCCCCTACGAGCAGTACTTC.

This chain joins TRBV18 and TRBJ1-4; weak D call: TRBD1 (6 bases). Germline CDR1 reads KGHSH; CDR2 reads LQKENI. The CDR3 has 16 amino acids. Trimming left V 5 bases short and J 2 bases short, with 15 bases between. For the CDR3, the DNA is TGTGCCAGCTCAACCCAACAGGGAGCGACTAATGAAAAACTGTTTTTT. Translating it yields CASSTQQGATNEKLFF.

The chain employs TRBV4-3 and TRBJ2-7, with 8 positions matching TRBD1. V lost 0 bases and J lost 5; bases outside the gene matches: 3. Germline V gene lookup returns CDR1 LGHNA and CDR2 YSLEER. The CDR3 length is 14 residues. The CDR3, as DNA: TGCGCCAGCAGCCAAGACAGGGGGCGCGACGAGCAGTACTTC. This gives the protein CASSQDRGRDEQYF.

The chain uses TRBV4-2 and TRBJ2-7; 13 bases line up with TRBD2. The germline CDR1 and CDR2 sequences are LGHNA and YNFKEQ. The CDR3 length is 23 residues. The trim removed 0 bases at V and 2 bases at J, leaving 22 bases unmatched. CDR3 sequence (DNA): TGTGCCAGCAGCCAAGAGTATGCGGCCGTGGGTGGACTAGCGGGAGCGTACACCTACGAGCAGTACTTC. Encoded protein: CASSQEYAAVGGLAGAYTYEQYF.

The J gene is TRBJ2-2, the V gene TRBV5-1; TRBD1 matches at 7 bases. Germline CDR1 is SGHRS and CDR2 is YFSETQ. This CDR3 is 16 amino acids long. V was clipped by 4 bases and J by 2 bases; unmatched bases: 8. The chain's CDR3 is CASSVTGTENTGELFF. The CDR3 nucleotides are TGCGCCAGCAGCGTAACCGGGACAGAAAACACCGGGGAGCTGTTTTTT.

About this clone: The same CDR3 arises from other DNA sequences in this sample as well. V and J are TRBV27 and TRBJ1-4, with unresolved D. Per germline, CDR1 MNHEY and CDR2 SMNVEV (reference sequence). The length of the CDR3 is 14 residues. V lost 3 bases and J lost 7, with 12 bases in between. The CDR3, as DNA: TGTGCCAGCAGTTTTTCCGGGGTGGGTGAAAAACTGTTTTTT. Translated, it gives CASSFSGVGEKLFF.

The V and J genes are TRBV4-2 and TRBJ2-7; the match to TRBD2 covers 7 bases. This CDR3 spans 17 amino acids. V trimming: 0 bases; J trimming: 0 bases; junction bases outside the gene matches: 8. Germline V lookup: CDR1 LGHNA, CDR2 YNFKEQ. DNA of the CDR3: TGTGCCAGCAGCCAAGATAGATCGAGCGGGGCCTCCTACGAGCAGTACTTC. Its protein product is CASSQDRSSGASYEQYF.

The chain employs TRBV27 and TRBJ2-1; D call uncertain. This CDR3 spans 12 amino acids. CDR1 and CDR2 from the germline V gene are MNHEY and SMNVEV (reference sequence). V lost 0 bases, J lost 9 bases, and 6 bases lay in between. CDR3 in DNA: TGTGCCAGCAGTTTATCGAGAGGTGAGCAGTTCTTC. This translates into CASSLSRGEQFF.

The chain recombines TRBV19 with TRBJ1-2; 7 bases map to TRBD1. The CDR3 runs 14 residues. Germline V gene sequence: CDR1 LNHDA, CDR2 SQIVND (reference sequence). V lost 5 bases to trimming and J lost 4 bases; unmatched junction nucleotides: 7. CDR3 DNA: TGTGCCAGTAGTTCGAGGGGGCGGATCTATGGCTACACCTTC. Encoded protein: CASSSRGRIYGYTF. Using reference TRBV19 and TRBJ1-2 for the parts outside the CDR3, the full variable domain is DGGITQSPKYLFRKEGQNVTLSCEQNLNHDAMYWYRQDPGQGLRLIYYSQIVNDFQKGDIAEGYSVSREKKESFPLTVTSAQKNPTAFYLCASSSRGRIYGYTFGSGTRLTVV.

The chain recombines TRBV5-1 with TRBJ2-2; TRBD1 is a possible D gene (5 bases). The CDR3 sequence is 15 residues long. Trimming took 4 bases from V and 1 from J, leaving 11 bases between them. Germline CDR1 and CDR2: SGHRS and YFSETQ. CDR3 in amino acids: CASSRSGMNTGELFF. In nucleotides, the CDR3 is TGCGCCAGCAGCAGATCAGGGATGAACACCGGGGAGCTGTTTTTT.

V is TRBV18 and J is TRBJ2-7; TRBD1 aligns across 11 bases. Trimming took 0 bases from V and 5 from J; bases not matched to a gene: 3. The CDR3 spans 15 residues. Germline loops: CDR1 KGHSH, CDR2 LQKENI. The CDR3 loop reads CASSPPGTGGNEQYF. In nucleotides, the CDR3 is TGTGCCAGCTCACCACCTGGGACAGGGGGTAACGAGCAGTACTTC.

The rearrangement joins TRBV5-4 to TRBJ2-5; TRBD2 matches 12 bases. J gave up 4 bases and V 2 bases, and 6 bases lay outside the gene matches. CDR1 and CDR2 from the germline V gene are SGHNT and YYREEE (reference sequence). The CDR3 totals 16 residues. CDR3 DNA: TGTGCCAGCAGCTTATCTAGCGGGAGGGTTCTAGAGACCCAGTACTTC. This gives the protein CASSLSSGRVLETQYF.

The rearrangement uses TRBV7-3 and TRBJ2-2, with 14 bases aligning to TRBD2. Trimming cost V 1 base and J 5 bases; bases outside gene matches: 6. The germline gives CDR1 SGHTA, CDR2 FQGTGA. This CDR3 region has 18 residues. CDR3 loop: CASSLNGLAGGETGELFF. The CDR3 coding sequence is TGTGCCAGCAGCTTAAACGGACTAGCGGGAGGAGAGACCGGGGAGCTGTTTTTT.

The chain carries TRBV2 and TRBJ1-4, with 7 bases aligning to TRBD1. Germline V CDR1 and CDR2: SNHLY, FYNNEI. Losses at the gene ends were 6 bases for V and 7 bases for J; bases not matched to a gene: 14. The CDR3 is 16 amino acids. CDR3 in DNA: TGTGCCAGCAGCAAAGACAGGGATCCTTGGGGTGAAAAACTGTTTTTT. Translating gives CASSKDRDPWGEKLFF.

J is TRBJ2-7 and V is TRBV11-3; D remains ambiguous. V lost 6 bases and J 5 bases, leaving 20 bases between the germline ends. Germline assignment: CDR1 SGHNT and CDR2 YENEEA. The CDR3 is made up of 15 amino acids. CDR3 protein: CASSPSSASHNEQYF. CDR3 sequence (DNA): TGTGCCAGCAGTCCTAGTTCGGCCTCACACAACGAGCAGTACTTC. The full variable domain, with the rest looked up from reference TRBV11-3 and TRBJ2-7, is EAGVVQSPRYKIIEKKQPVAFWCNPISGHNTLYWYLQNLGQGPELLIRYENEEAVDDSQLPKDRFSAERLKGVDSTLKIQPAELGDSAVYLCASSPSSASHNEQYFGPGTRLTVT.